These 16 T cell receptor beta chains share one sample of origin, sequenced in a study of CD8+CD57+ T cells in acquired aplastic anemia. It was patients with CD8+CD57+ cell expansion by flow cytometry who were chosen for sequencing. For CDR3 and TCR beta VDJ profiling, genomic DNA was the template used. TCRdb passed the reads through MiXCR, listing each CDR3 protein once. The table has 150,000 to 180,000 distinct CDR3 sequences, about 54% seen once; the top ten hold less than 15%. The sample consisted of sorted CD4+, CD8+, or CD8+CD57+ T cells (not recorded which) from PBMCs. The receptors were gathered from a human donor with aplastic anemia.

The chain has TRBV2 and TRBJ1-2; maybe TRBD1 (6 bases). The CDR3 totals 14 residues. Trimming pared 6 bases from V and 8 bases from J, leaving 19 bases between. Germline V gene lookup returns CDR1 SNHLY and CDR2 FYNNEI. This CDR3 is CASSQDTGTKGYTF. The DNA of the CDR3 is TGTGCCAGCAGCCAGGATACAGGGACGAAAGGCTACACCTTC.

This clonotype was seen repeatedly, ten times or more. The chain couples TRBV5-4 to TRBJ1-2, with TRBD1 matching 8 bases. J lost 1 base, V lost 3 bases, and 11 bases had no gene match. The CDR3 has 17 residues. Germline CDR1 reads SGHNT; CDR2 reads YYREEE (reference sequence). The CDR3 DNA reads as TGTGCCAGCAGCTCACCGGGACAGGAAATCGGTAACTATGGCTACACCTTC. As protein: CASSSPGQEIGNYGYTF.

This clonotype was detected many times. CDR3 amino acids: CASSLGRTSTDTQYF. Here the CDR3 DNA reads TGTGCCAGCAGCTTGGGGCGGACTAGCACAGATACGCAGTATTTT. The V call is TRBV6-1, the J call TRBJ2-3; D tentatively fits TRBD1 or TRBD2 (5 bases each). The CDR3 sequence is 15 residues long. V was shortened by 6 bases and J by 0 bases, with 13 bases between the two germline ends. Germline values: CDR1 MNHNS, CDR2 SASEGT.

The table lists this clonotype with many counts. V and J are TRBV13 and TRBJ2-7; 7 bases are a match to TRBD2. The CDR3 has 14 residues. The germline gives CDR1 PRHDT, CDR2 FYEKMQ (reference sequence). Trimming took 1 base from V and 5 from J; bases not matched to a gene: 5. The CDR3 loop is CASSLVAGVNEQYF. The CDR3 coding sequence is TGTGCCAGCAGCTTAGTAGCGGGTGTCAACGAGCAGTACTTC.

This clonotype was observed a handful of times. The gene calls are TRBV27 and TRBJ1-1; D might be TRBD1 (6 bases). CDR1 is MNHEY, CDR2 SMNVEV, per germline (reference sequence). This CDR3 contains 13 residues. V was clipped by 7 bases and J by 3 bases, with 12 bases between them. The CDR3 loop is CASTGQGHTEAFF. CDR3 DNA: TGTGCCAGCACGGGGCAGGGGCACACTGAAGCTTTCTTT.

This chain connects TRBV7-2 to TRBJ2-7; D unresolved. This CDR3 is 14 amino acids long. V was shortened by 2 bases and J by 1 base, with 9 bases between the two germline ends. Germline assignment: CDR1 SGHTA and CDR2 FQGNSA. For the CDR3, the DNA is TGTGCCAGCAGCTTATTTACTGATTCCTACGAGCAGTACTTC. Its protein product is CASSLFTDSYEQYF.

The V and J genes are TRBV10-3 and TRBJ2-1, with TRBD1 as a possible D gene (7 bases). Germline CDR1 ENHRY, CDR2 SYGVKD. Trimming shortened V by 4 bases and J by 8 bases, and 21 bases separated the two germline ends. This CDR3 has 16 residues. The CDR3 here is CAISGAETGRYDEQFF. CDR3 in DNA: TGTGCCATCAGTGGGGCAGAGACAGGGAGGTACGATGAGCAGTTCTTC.

This clonotype was seen ten or more times. This chain links TRBV9 with TRBJ2-1, with D unresolved. V was trimmed by 0 bases and J by 0 bases, leaving 7 bases between them. The CDR3 spans 15 residues. CDR1 is SGDLS and CDR2 is YYNGEE in the germline V gene. The CDR3, as DNA: TGTGCCAGCAGCGTAGGGTGGAGCTCCTACAATGAGCAGTTCTTC. It is translated as CASSVGWSSYNEQFF.

This clonotype has at least ten counts. The chain couples TRBV7-6 to TRBJ2-1, with 7 bases fitting TRBD2. V gave up 3 bases and J gave up 4 bases; unmatched junction bases: 6. CDR1 is SGHVS and CDR2 is FNYEAQ in the germline V gene. The CDR3 runs 15 residues. The CDR3 DNA reads as TGTGCCAGCAGCTTTGGGAGGGGAGTTTACAATGAGCAGTTCTTC. Residues: CASSFGRGVYNEQFF. The full variable domain, completed using reference TRBV7-6 and TRBJ2-1, is GAGVSQSPRYKVTKRGQDVALRCDPISGHVSLYWYRQALGQGPEFLTYFNYEAQQDKSGLPNDRFSAERPEGSISTLTIQRTEQRDSAMYRCASSFGRGVYNEQFFGPGTRLTVL.

This clonotype was counted only a few times. The chain is built from TRBV6-1 and TRBJ2-3; 11 nucleotides align to TRBD2. In germline, CDR1 is MNHNS, CDR2 SASEGT. This CDR3 is built from 17 residues. Trimming cost V 8 bases and J 5 bases; bases outside gene matches: 15. The CDR3 region has the DNA TGTGCCAGCCGAAACCCCACTAGCGGGGGTGGAAGAGATACGCAGTATTTT. Its translation: CASRNPTSGGGRDTQYF.

The chain uses TRBV19 and TRBJ1-5, with a weak D call TRBD1 (5 bases). CDR3 size: 13 residues. The germline V gene encodes CDR1 LNHDA and CDR2 SQIVND (reference sequence). The V gene lost 4 bases and the J gene lost 9 bases, with 13 bases spanning the gap. CDR3 protein: CASSTGLSGPQHF. CDR3 in DNA: TGTGCCAGTAGTACGGGACTCAGCGGGCCCCAGCATTTT.

A word on this clonotype: The missing conserved phenylalanine or tryptophan at the end of this CDR3 makes a read error likely. The rearrangement joins TRBV20-1 to TRBJ2-5; D gene uncertain. Trimming removed 8 bases from V and 2 bases from J, with 6 bases in between. The germline CDR1 and CDR2 sequences are DFQATT and SNEGSKA (reference sequence). The CDR3 length is 10 residues. CDR3 protein: CSTPQETQYL. The CDR3 DNA reads as TGCAGTACTCCACAAGAGACCCAGTACCTC.

This clonotype was recorded many times. CDR3 DNA sequence: TGTGCCAGTAGTATCGGGGGACTAGCGGGGGTGAATGAGCAGTTCTTC. It is translated as CASSIGGLAGVNEQFF. The rearrangement joins TRBV19 to TRBJ2-1, with TRBD2 matching 14 bases. V dropped 3 bases and J dropped 7; count of bases not matched to a gene: 5. The CDR3 spans 16 residues. Germline CDR1 reads LNHDA; CDR2 reads SQIVND (reference sequence).

The chain has TRBV6-1 and TRBJ2-7; 11 bases line up with TRBD2. The CDR3 runs 15 residues. Looked up from germline, CDR1 is MNHNS and CDR2 is SASEGT. V was pared by 6 bases and J by 4 bases, with 8 bases of the junction left unmatched. The CDR3 DNA reads TGTGCCAGCAGCTCACTAGCGGGGGAGGCTTACGAGCAGTACTTC. Protein: CASSSLAGEAYEQYF.

This clonotype was recorded at least ten times. The genes are TRBV7-9 and TRBJ1-6, with a tentative D call TRBD1 (5 bases). The germline V gene encodes CDR1 SEHNR and CDR2 FQNEAQ (reference sequence). This CDR3 is 17 amino acids long. Trimming removed 6 bases from V and 7 bases from J, with 22 bases in between. The CDR3 DNA reads as TGTGCCAGCAGTGACACACGGGGGGGAGGATGGAATTCACCCCTCCACTTT. Its protein product is CASSDTRGGGWNSPLHF.

The V and J genes are TRBV10-1 and TRBJ1-5; 9 bases match TRBD1. J lost 2 bases, V lost 7 bases, and 9 bases had no gene match. CDR3 length equals 16 residues. Germline CDR1 WNHNN, CDR2 SYGVQD (reference sequence). CDR3 DNA: TGCGCCAGCACCTCATCGACAGGGGGATGCAATCAGCCCCAGCATTTT. Amino acids: CASTSSTGGCNQPQHF.